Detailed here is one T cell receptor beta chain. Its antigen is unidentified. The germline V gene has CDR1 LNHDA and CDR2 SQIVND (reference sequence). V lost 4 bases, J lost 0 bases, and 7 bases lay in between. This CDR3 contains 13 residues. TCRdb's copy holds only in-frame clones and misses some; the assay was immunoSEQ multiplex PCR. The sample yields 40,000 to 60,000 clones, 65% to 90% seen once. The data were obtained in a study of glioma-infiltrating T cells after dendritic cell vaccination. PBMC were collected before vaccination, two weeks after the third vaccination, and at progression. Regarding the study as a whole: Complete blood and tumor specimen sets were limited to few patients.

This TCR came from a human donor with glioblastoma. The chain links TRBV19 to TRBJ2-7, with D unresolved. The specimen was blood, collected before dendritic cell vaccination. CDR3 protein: CASSTGSSYEQYF. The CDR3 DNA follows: TGTGCCAGTAGTACCGGGTCCTCCTACGAGCAGTACTTC.